This TCR beta chain was sequenced for a study of CD8 T cell repertoires and HIV-1 epitope variants. The wider study: Control wells had CMV/EBV/flu peptides, negative Ebola AY9, or no peptide. Study-wide results and limits: The assay identified only TCR beta chains of antigen-proliferating T cells.

Germline CDR1 reads LNHDA; CDR2 reads SQIVND (reference sequence). The CDR3 length is 15 residues. V was pared by 6 bases and J by 1 base, with 15 bases between. On this clone: Its specificity is not known.

The data were produced by immunoSEQ multiplex PCR, yet TCRdb's version contains in-frame clones alone and is incomplete. This sample has roughly 5,000 clones, with over 50% found just once. Sequencing used cultured CD8+ T cells derived from PBMCs. This clonotype originated in a male donor with HIV. The gene calls are TRBV19 and TRBJ1-1, with TRBD1 as a possible D gene (6 bases). Written as DNA, the CDR3 is TGTGCCAGTAGGATACCTGGACAGCCGAACACTGAAGCTTTCTTT. Its protein is CASRIPGQPNTEAFF.